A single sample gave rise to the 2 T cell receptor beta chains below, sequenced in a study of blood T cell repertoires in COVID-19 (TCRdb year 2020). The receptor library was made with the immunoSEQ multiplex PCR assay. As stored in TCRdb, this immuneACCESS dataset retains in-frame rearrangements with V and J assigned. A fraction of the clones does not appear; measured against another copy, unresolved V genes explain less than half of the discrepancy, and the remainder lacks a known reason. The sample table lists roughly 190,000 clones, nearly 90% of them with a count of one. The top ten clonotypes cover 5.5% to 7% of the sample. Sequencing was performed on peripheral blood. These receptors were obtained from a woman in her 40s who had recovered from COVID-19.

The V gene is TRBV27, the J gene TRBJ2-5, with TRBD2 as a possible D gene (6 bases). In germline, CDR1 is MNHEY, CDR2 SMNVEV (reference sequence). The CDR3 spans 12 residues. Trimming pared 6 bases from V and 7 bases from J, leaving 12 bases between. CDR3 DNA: TGTGCCAGCAGCTACCCCGGGGGGACCCAGTACTTC. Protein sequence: CASSYPGGTQYF.

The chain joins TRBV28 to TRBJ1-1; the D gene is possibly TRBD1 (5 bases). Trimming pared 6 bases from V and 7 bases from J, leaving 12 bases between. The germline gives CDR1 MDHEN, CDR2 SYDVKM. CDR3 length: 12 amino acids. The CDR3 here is CASSTATVEAFF. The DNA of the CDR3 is TGTGCCAGCAGCACGGCGACAGTTGAAGCTTTCTTT. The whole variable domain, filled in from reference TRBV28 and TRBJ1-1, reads DVKVTQSSRYLVKRTGEKVFLECVQDMDHENMFWYRQDPGLGLRLIYFSYDVKMKEKGDIPEGYSVSREKKERFSLILESASTNQTSMYLCASSTATVEAFFGQGTRLTVV.